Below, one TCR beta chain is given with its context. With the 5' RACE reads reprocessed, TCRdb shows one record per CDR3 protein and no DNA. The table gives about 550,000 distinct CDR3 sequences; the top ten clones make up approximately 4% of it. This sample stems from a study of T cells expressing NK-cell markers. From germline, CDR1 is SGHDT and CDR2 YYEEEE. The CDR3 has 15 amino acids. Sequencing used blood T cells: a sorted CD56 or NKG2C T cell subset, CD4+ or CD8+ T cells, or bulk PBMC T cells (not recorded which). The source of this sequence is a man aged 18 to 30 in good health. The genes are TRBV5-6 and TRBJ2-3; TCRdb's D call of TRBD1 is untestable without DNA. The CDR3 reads CASTSDRRLPDTQYF. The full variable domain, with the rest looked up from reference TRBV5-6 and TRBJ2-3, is DAGVTQSPTHLIKTRGQQVTLRCSPKSGHDTVSWYQQALGQGPQFIFQYYEEEERQRGNFPDRFSGHQFPNYSSELNVNALLLGDSALYLCASTSDRRLPDTQYFGPGTRLTVL.